This T cell receptor (beta chain) came from a study of cytomegalovirus exposure and HLA in healthy donors. In the case of this clone: No antigen is known for it.

PCR used 60 Vbeta primers and 13 Jbeta primers. Some clones are missing from TCRdb's copy, which holds only in-frame ones; the method was immunoSEQ multiplex PCR. This sample carries under 150,000 clones, 60% to 85% of them seen once, and the ten largest clones take 1% to 1.5%. Notes on the study in general: The productive fraction for most TCR beta V segments was about 90% or about 30% in an earlier analysis. One cluster of highly shared sequence variants probably arose as a sequencing artifact. Across donors, presence/absence analyses took sequencing depth to be roughly uniform.

Sequencing input: PBMCs. This TCR came from a male donor in good health and CMV-seropositive.

DNA for the CDR3: TGTGCCAGCAGCCAACCACAGGGGGACAATGAGCAGTTCTTC. It translates to CASSQPQGDNEQFF. The chain combines TRBV4-2 with TRBJ2-1, with 8 nucleotides matching TRBD1. Looked up from germline, CDR1 is LGHNA and CDR2 is YNFKEQ. The CDR3 has 14 amino acids. Germline trimming cut 2 bases from V and 5 bases from J; bases unmatched to any gene: 2.